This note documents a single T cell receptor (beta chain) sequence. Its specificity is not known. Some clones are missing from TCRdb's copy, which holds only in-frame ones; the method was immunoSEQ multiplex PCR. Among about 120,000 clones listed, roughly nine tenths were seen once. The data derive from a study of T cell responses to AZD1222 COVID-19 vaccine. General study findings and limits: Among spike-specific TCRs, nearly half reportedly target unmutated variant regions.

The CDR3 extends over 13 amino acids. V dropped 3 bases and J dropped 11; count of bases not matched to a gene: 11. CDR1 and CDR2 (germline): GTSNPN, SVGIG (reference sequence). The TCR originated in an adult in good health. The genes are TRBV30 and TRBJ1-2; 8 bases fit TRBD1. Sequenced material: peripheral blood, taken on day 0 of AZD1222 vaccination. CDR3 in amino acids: CAWSEGQGRPYTF. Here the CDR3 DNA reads TGTGCCTGGAGCGAAGGACAGGGACGGCCGTACACCTTC.